What follows are 19 T cell receptor beta chains derived from one specimen sequenced in a study of blood T cell repertoires in COVID-19. Libraries were prepared by immunoSEQ multiplex PCR; TCRdb keeps only in-frame clonotypes and omits some of them. The sample carries about 190,000 clones, 70% to 90% recorded once. The sample taken for sequencing was peripheral blood. These receptors all come from a man aged 40-50 years with active or convalescent COVID-19.

The gene calls are TRBV6-6 and TRBJ2-2, with D maybe TRBD2 (5 bases). The CDR3 spans 15 residues. V lost 0 bases and J lost 1, with 6 bases in between. The germline gives CDR1 MNHNY, CDR2 SVGAGI (reference sequence). CDR3 amino acids: CASSYSAGNTGELFF. For the CDR3, the DNA is TGTGCCAGCAGTTACTCGGCGGGGAACACCGGGGAGCTGTTTTTT.

This rearrangement joins TRBV21-1 to TRBJ2-3; the table's D call of TRBD2 was not tested on the DNA. TRBV21-1 represents a pseudogene. This CDR3 is built from 14 residues. CDR3 in amino acids: CASSKGTSTDTQYF. CDR3 DNA: TGTGCCAGCAGCAAAGGGACTAGCACAGATACGCAGTATTTT.

V is TRBV2 and J is TRBJ1-1, with D unclear. V lost 6 bases, J lost 4 bases, and 9 bases lay in between. The CDR3 has 12 residues. The germline gives CDR1 SNHLY, CDR2 FYNNEI. CDR3 region: CASREDGTEAFF. In DNA, the CDR3 is TGTGCCAGCAGGGAGGATGGCACTGAAGCTTTCTTT.

The chain uses TRBV7-3 and TRBJ2-2; 7 nucleotides agree with TRBD1. Germline CDR1 reads SGHTA; CDR2 reads FQGTGA. The junction had 13 bases not matched to a gene; V was cut back by 5 bases and J by 7 bases. CDR3 length equals 16 residues. The CDR3 protein is CASSNTDRDGSGELFF. DNA for the CDR3: TGTGCCAGCAGCAATACCGACAGGGACGGTAGCGGGGAGCTGTTTTTT.

The CDR3: CASSEYRRGEGWKTNTEAFF. The CDR3 DNA reads as TGCGCCAGCAGTGAGTATAGGAGGGGAGAGGGCTGGAAGACGAACACTGAAGCTTTCTTT. This chain joins TRBV10-1 and TRBJ1-1; tentatively, D is TRBD1 (5 bases). Germline values: CDR1 WNHNN, CDR2 SYGVQD (reference sequence). Trimming removed 1 base from V and 1 base from J, with 25 bases in between. This CDR3 has 20 amino acids.

The rearrangement links TRBV7-2 to TRBJ1-1; a possible D gene is TRBD1 (5 bases). The germline V gene encodes CDR1 SGHTA and CDR2 FQGNSA. The CDR3 has 14 residues. Trimming shortened V by 3 bases and J by 5 bases, and 13 bases separated the two germline ends. The CDR3 nucleotides are TGTGCCAGCAGCTTGACAGCCCTGGGGACTGAAGCTTTCTTT. This encodes CASSLTALGTEAFF.

V usage is TRBV29-1 and J usage is TRBJ1-4, with D hard to call. Germline V gene sequence: CDR1 SQVTM, CDR2 ANQGSEA. The ends were cut back, 6 bases at V and 2 bases at J, with 16 bases in the middle. This CDR3 comprises 15 residues. CDR3 residues: CSVQKRLGTNEKLFF. CDR3 nucleotide sequence: TGCAGCGTCCAGAAAAGACTTGGGACTAATGAAAAACTGTTTTTT.

The chain combines TRBV6-2 or TRBV6-3 with TRBJ2-2; D remains ambiguous. Looked up from germline, CDR1 is MNHEY and CDR2 is SVGEGT. The CDR3 loop spans 18 amino acids. V was cut by 3 bases and J by 5 bases, with 22 bases left in between. The CDR3 sequence: CASSYENYQIPWTGELFF. CDR3 DNA: TGTGCCAGCAGTTATGAGAACTACCAGATCCCTTGGACCGGGGAGCTGTTTTTT.

Only a few counts were recorded for this clone. The V gene is TRBV4-1, the J gene TRBJ1-1, with TRBD1 identical over 10 bases. The CDR3 is 21 amino acids. CDR1 MGHRA and CDR2 YSYEKL come from the germline V gene. Unmatched junction bases numbered 19, after V lost 3 bases and J lost 0 bases. CDR3 DNA sequence: TGCGCCAGCAGCCAGGGTCGATGGGACAGGGGCCGATTCCGAATGAACACTGAAGCTTTCTTT. It encodes CASSQGRWDRGRFRMNTEAFF.

This sequence joins TRBV3-1 (or the pseudogene TRBV3-2) and TRBJ1-3; unclear D gene. The V gene's germline CDR1 is LGHDT and CDR2 YNNKEL (reference sequence). This CDR3 is built from 16 residues. The V end was cut by 5 bases, the J end by 5 bases, with 19 bases between. The DNA for the CDR3 is TGTGCCAGCAGCGCGGCTCGAGGTGGCCATCGAAACACCATATATTTT. Protein product: CASSAARGGHRNTIYF.

J is TRBJ2-6 and V is TRBV6-4, with D uncertain. The CDR3 is made up of 16 amino acids. Germline V gives CDR1 MRHNA, CDR2 SNTAGT. Deletions cut 8 bases from V and 0 bases from J, with 14 bases between. CDR3 protein: CASPTQPSSGANVLTF. DNA for the CDR3: TGTGCCAGCCCTACACAGCCCTCCTCTGGGGCCAACGTCCTGACTTTC.

This clone was detected a few times. V is TRBV28 and J is TRBJ1-5; D remains unclear. The V end lost 6 bases, the J end lost 0 bases, and 15 bases lay between the germline ends. This CDR3 is built from 16 residues. CDR1 and CDR2 from the germline V gene are MDHEN and SYDVKM. CDR3 in amino acids: CASRSWTLYSNQPQHF. The CDR3 bases are TGTGCCAGCAGATCTTGGACTCTTTATAGCAATCAGCCCCAGCATTTT.

The rearrangement joins TRBV7-9 to TRBJ2-2; perhaps TRBD1 as D (6 bases). The germline gives CDR1 SEHNR, CDR2 FQNEAQ (reference sequence). This CDR3 has 14 amino acids. V shed 1 base and J shed 6 bases, with 9 bases lying between them. The CDR3 loop is CASSLGTGSGELFF. CDR3 DNA: TGTGCCAGCAGCTTAGGAACAGGGTCCGGGGAGCTGTTTTTT.

CDR3 in DNA: TGTGCCAGCAGGTCAGACGGGGGGCGCACAGAGACCCAGTACTTC. This sequence encodes CASRSDGGRTETQYF. The chain joins TRBV7-9 to TRBJ2-5; a possible D gene is TRBD2 (7 bases). V was clipped by 6 bases and J by 4 bases, with 18 bases between them. This CDR3 has 15 residues. Germline lookup yields CDR1 SEHNR and CDR2 FQNEAQ (reference sequence).

To note about this clone: Other DNA sequences from this sample encode an identical CDR3 as well. V gene TRBV7-2 combines with J gene TRBJ2-1; 7 bases match TRBD2. The germline gives CDR1 SGHTA, CDR2 FQGNSA. V gave up 1 base and J gave up 1 base; unmatched junction bases: 1. The CDR3 loop spans 15 amino acids. CDR3 amino acids: CASSLGGGSYNEQFF. The CDR3 bases are TGTGCCAGCAGCTTAGGGGGGGGGTCCTACAATGAGCAGTTCTTC.

The rearrangement links TRBV10-3 to TRBJ2-1; 8 bases agree with TRBD2. Germline V CDR1 and CDR2: ENHRY, SYGVKD. The CDR3 extends over 13 amino acids. V was clipped by 9 bases and J by 2 bases; unmatched bases: 3. This CDR3 is CAIRGGAYNEQFF. The CDR3 DNA reads TGTGCCATTCGGGGGGGCGCCTACAATGAGCAGTTCTTC.

The chain recombines TRBV7-9 with TRBJ2-2; D is perhaps TRBD2 (6 bases). The CDR3 consists of 16 residues. Germline V gene data show CDR1 as SEHNR and CDR2 as FQNEAQ (reference sequence). V was trimmed by 3 bases and J by 2 bases, leaving 13 bases between them. The CDR3 DNA follows: TGTGCCAGCAGCTTGGTCCCCGGGGGTAACACCGGGGAGCTGTTTTTT. Translation: CASSLVPGGNTGELFF.

The V gene is TRBV30, the J gene TRBJ2-3; 8 nucleotides align to TRBD2. CDR1 GTSNPN and CDR2 SVGIG come from the germline V gene (reference sequence). The CDR3 is made up of 15 amino acids. The trim removed 2 bases at V and 4 bases at J, leaving 8 bases unmatched. CDR3 sequence (DNA): TGTGCCTGGAGTCATAATAGCGGGGAGCCAGATACGCAGTATTTT. It is translated as CAWSHNSGEPDTQYF.

The rearrangement uses TRBV11-1 and TRBJ2-5, with TRBD1 matching over 12 bases. Per the germline V gene, CDR1 is SGHAT and CDR2 is FQDESV (reference sequence). Trimming took 5 bases from V and 4 from J; bases not matched to a gene: 5. The CDR3 extends over 15 amino acids. The CDR3 DNA is TGTGCCAGCAGCCCACGGGACAGGGGGCGAGAGACCCAGTACTTC. Residues: CASSPRDRGRETQYF.